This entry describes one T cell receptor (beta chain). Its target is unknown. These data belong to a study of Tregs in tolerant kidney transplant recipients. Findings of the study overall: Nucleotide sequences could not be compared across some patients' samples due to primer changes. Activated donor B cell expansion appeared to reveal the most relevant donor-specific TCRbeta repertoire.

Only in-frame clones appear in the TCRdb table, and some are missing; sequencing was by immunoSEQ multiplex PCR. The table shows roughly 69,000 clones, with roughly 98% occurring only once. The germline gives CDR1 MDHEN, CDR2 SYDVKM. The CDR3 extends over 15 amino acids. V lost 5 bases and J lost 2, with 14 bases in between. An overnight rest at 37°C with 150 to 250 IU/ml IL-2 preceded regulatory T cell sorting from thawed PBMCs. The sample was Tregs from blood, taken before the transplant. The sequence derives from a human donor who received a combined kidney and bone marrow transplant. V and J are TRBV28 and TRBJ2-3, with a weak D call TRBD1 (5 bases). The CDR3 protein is CASSMEWGSTDTQYF. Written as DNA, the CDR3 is TGTGCCAGCAGTATGGAATGGGGCTCCACAGATACGCAGTATTTT.